The rows below give T cell receptor beta chains drawn from one sample of a study of T cell responses to AZD1222 COVID-19 vaccine. Only in-frame clones appear in the TCRdb table, and some are missing; sequencing was by immunoSEQ multiplex PCR. The table lists 130,000 to 150,000 clones, approximately 92% of them singletons. The starting material was peripheral blood, obtained on day 0 of AZD1222 vaccination. These receptors came from an adult in good health. Both conserved end residues are part of each CDR3. D genes are given only for firm matches. A clone size is listed for some rows: how often the clone was seen (once, few, many), or a class if it is expanded.

j_call d_call v_call clone_size cdr3_aa cdr3_nt
TRBJ1-1 . TRBV7-2 . CASSPKGGTEAFF TGTGCCAGCAGTCCCAAGGGCGGCACTGAAGCTTTCTTT
TRBJ1-5 TRBD1 TRBV6-2/TRBV6-3 . CASSLRPRDRVDNQPQHF TGTGCCAGCAGTCTCCGACCCCGGGACAGGGTGGACAATCAGCCCCAGCATTTT
TRBJ2-7 TRBD1 TRBV2 . CASSARTGHSYEQYF TGTGCCAGCAGTGCGAGGACAGGGCATAGCTACGAGCAGTACTTC
TRBJ2-5 TRBD1 TRBV28 . CASRSFGTGDGETQYF TGTGCCAGCCGGAGCTTCGGGACAGGGGATGGTGAGACCCAGTACTTC
TRBJ1-4 TRBD1 TRBV19 . CASSKGTGGSEKLFF TGTGCCAGTAGTAAGGGAACAGGGGGCAGTGAAAAACTGTTTTTT
TRBJ2-1 . TRBV28 once CASSPQGLMEFF TGTGCCAGCAGTCCACAGGGACTAATGGAGTTCTTC
TRBJ1-2 . TRBV5-1 . CASSLAMINYGYTF TGCGCCAGCAGCTTGGCCATGATTAACTATGGCTACACCTTC
TRBJ1-6 . TRBV9 . CASSVGGDNSPLHF TGTGCCAGCAGCGTAGGAGGGGATAATTCACCCCTCCACTTT
TRBJ1-5 . TRBV5-8 . CASGQLNQPQHF TGTGCCAGCGGACAGCTAAATCAGCCCCAGCATTTT
TRBJ1-6 TRBD1 TRBV5-5 . CASRSPGQVLSLHF TGTGCCAGCCGATCACCGGGACAGGTCTTGTCCCTCCACTTT
TRBJ2-4 . TRBV15 . CATSRVLARDIQYF TGTGCCACCAGCAGGGTGTTGGCTAGGGACATTCAGTACTTC
TRBJ1-6 . TRBV4-3 . CASSQVPSPDSPLHF TGCGCCAGCAGCCAAGTCCCCTCTCCCGATTCACCCCTCCACTTT
TRBJ1-1 . TRBV7-4 . CASSPLGRPHTMNTEAFF TGTGCCAGCAGCCCCTTAGGACGGCCGCATACCATGAACACTGAAGCTTTCTTT
TRBJ1-1 . TRBV5-1 . CASSWAEQGNTEAFF TGCGCCAGCAGCTGGGCGGAACAGGGGAACACTGAAGCTTTCTTT
TRBJ1-2 . TRBV10-3 . CAISNASWYGYTF TGTGCCATCAGTAATGCCAGCTGGTATGGCTACACCTTC
TRBJ2-1 . TRBV30 few CAWSSSYNEQFF TGTGCCTGGAGCAGCTCCTACAATGAGCAGTTCTTC